This T cell receptor (beta chain) was captured in a study of spatial heterogeneity in lung cancer. The overall study: A consistent excess of beta-chain over alpha-chain sequences was detected. Each unique TCR and UMI combination was seen more than ten times on average in raw reads.

Unique molecular identifiers tagged every individual TCR cDNA molecule. One entry per CDR3 protein, called by TCRdb with MiXCR from the 5' RACE reads. The sample has more than 80,000 distinct CDR3 sequences, around 12% seen once; the top ten hold over 40%. The germline V gene encodes CDR1 DFQATT and CDR2 SNEGSKA (reference sequence). The germline V and J ends were trimmed by 0 bases and 3 bases, with 3 bases remaining between them. This CDR3 comprises 11 residues. This clonotype was observed a handful of times. Time point in this sample: sample taken at primary tumor resection. Specimen: PBMCs, collected at surgery. The receptor was derived from a male donor with early-stage non-small cell lung cancer. This chain links TRBV20-1 with TRBJ2-7; no reliable D call. The CDR3 reads CSARDSYEQYF. DNA for the CDR3: TGCAGTGCTAGAGACAGCTACGAGCAGTACTTC.